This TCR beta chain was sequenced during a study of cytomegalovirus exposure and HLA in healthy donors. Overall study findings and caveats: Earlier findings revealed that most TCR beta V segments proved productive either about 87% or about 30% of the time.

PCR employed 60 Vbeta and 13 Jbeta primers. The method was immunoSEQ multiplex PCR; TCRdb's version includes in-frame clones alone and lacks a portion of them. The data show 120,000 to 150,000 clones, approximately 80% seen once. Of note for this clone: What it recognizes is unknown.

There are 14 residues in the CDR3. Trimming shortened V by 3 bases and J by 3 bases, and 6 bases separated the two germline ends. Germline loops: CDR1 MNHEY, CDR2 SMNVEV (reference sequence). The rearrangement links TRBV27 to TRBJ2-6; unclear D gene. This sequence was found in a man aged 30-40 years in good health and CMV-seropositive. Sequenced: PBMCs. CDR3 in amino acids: CASSFVHGANVLTF. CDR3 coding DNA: TGTGCCAGCAGTTTTGTTCATGGGGCCAACGTCCTGACTTTC.